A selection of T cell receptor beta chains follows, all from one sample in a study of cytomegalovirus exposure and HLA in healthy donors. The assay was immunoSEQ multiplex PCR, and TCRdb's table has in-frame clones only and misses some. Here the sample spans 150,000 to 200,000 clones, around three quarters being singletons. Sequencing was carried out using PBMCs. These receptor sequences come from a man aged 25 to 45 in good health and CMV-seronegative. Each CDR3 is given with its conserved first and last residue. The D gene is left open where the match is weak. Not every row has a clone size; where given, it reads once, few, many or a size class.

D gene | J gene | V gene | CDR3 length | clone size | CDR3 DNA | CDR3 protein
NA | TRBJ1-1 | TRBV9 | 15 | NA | TGTGCCAGCAGCCCCGGGGCGGGGGTGCTCACTGAAGCTTTCTTT | CASSPGAGVLTEAFF
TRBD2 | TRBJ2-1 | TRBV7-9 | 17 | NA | TGTGCCAGCAGCCCCCGAGAAGCGGGAGGGGGGTTCCGTGAGCAGTTCTTC | CASSPREAGGGFREQFF
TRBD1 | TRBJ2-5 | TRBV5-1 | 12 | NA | TGCGCCAGCAGCTCACAGGGGGAGACCCAGTACTTC | CASSSQGETQYF
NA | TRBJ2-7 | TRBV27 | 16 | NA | TGTGCCAGCAGTCCACTTATTCCGGGAGCATCCTACGAGCAGTACTTC | CASSPLIPGASYEQYF
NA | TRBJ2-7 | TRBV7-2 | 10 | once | TGTGCCCCGGGGAGACTCGAGCAGTACTTC | CAPGRLEQYF
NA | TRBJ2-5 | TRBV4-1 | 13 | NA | TGCGCCAGCAGCCCTCGGCAGGGGTTATCCCAGTACTTC | CASSPRQGLSQYF
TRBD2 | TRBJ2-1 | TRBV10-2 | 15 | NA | TGCGCCAGCAGTGAGGTCAGCGGGAGTTTCGATGAGCAGTTCTTC | CASSEVSGSFDEQFF
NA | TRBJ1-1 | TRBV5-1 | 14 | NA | TGCGCCAGCAGCTTGGTGGGGGCGGACACTGAAGCTTTCTTT | CASSLVGADTEAFF
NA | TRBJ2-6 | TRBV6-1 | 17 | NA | TGTGCCAGCAGTGGTACCGAGGACTCCTCTGGGGCCAACGTCCTGACTTTC | CASSGTEDSSGANVLTF
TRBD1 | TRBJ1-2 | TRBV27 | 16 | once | TGTGCCAGCAGCAGAAAGGGACAGGGGGCCAACTATGGCTACACCTTC | CASSRKGQGANYGYTF
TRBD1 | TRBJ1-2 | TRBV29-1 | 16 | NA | TGCAGCGTCGAGAGTGGGGTCGGGAGGGGGCAAGGTGGCTACACCTTC | CSVESGVGRGQGGYTF
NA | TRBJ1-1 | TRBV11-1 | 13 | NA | TGTGCCTCGCGGGGGATCGTGAACACTGAAGCTTTCTTT | CASRGIVNTEAFF
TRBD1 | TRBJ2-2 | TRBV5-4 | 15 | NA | TGTGCCAGCAGCCTAGGGACAGGGGGCACCGGGGAGCTGTTTTTT | CASSLGTGGTGELFF
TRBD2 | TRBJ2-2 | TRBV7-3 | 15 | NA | TGTGCCAGCAGCCGGCGGTGGGAGGGCACCGGGGAGCTGTTTTTT | CASSRRWEGTGELFF
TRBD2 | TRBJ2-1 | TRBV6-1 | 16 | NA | TGTGCCAGCAGTGAAGGGACTAGCGGGGCCACAATGAGGCAGTTCTTC | CASSEGTSGATMRQFF
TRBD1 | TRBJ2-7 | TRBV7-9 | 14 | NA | TGTGCCAGCAGCCCACCGGGACAGGGCGGCGAGCAGTACTTC | CASSPPGQGGEQYF
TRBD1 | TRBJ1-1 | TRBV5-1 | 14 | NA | TGCGCCAGCAGGGAGGGGACAGCGAACACTGAAGCTTTCTTT | CASREGTANTEAFF
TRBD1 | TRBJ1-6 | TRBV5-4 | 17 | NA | TGTGCCAGCAGCTGGGGACAGGGTTGGGGCAATAATTCACCCCTCCACTTT | CASSWGQGWGNNSPLHF
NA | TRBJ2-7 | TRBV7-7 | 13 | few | TGTGCCAGCAGCCTGGACACCTCCTACGAGCAGTACTTC | CASSLDTSYEQYF
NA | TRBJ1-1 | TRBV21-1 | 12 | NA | TGTGCCAGTCGGGGGACGAACACTGAAGCTTTCTTT | CASRGTNTEAFF
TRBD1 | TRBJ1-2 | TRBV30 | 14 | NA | TGTGCCTGGAGGGGACAGGGGGCTTTCTATGGCTACACCTTC | CAWRGQGAFYGYTF
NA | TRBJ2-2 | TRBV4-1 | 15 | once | TGCGCCAGCAGCCAAGCCAGGGTAGTCACCGGGGAGCTGTTTTTT | CASSQARVVTGELFF
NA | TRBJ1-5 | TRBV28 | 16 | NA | TGTGCCAGCAGTGGCAGAGGAGACGGAAGAAATCAGCCCCAGCATTTT | CASSGRGDGRNQPQHF
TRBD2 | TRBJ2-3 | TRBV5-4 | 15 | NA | TGTGCCAGCAGCCGGACTAGCGGAAGCACAGATACGCAGTATTTT | CASSRTSGSTDTQYF
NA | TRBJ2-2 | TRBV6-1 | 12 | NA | TGTGCCAGCAATAGTCCCGCCTGGGAGCTGTTTTTT | CASNSPAWELFF
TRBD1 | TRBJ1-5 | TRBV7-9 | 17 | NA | TGTGCCAGCAGCTTAGCGGGTGGGACAGGGGATGATCAGCCCCAGCATTTT | CASSLAGGTGDDQPQHF
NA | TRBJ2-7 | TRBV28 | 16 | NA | TGTGCCAGCAGTTTATTTCGTGTACGGGGGATTCCCGAGCAGTACTTC | CASSLFRVRGIPEQYF
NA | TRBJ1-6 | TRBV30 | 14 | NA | TGTGCCTGGAGTGTGACGGGGGTTGGTTCACCCCTCCACTTT | CAWSVTGVGSPLHF
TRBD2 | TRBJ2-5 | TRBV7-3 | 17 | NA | TGTGCCAGCAGCGTTGGACTAGCGGGAAGGTACCAAGAGACCCAGTACTTC | CASSVGLAGRYQETQYF
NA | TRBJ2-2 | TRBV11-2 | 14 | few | TGTGCCAGCAGCTTAGAGAGGGTGACCGGGGAGCTGTTTTTT | CASSLERVTGELFF
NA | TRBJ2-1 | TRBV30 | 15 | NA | TGTGCCTGGAGTATAGGGGCTCCGACCTACAATGAGCAGTTCTTC | CAWSIGAPTYNEQFF
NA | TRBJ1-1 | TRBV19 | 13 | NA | TGTGCCGCTATTGGGGGGGGTCGTAAGGAAGCTTTCTTT | CAAIGGGRKEAFF
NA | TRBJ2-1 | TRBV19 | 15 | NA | TGTGCCAGTAGTATTGACAGCCCAGTTTACAATGAGCAGTTCTTC | CASSIDSPVYNEQFF
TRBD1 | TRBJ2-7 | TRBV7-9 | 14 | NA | TGTGCCAGCAGCTTTATGGGCAGGGGGCTTGAGCAGTACTTC | CASSFMGRGLEQYF
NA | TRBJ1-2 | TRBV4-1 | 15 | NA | TGCGCCAGCAGCCCGACCGCAGGGGTTTCCTATGGCTACACCTTC | CASSPTAGVSYGYTF
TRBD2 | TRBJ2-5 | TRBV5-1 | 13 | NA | TGCGCCAGCAGCCCGGGAGGAGGAGAGACCCAGTACTTC | CASSPGGGETQYF
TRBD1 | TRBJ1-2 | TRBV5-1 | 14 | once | TGCGCCAGCAGCTCGGACAGGGATTCCTATGGCTACACCTTC | CASSSDRDSYGYTF
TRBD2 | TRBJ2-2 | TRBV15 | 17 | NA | TGTGCCACCAGCAGAGATCCGCTAGCGGGAGTGAGCGGGGAGCTGTTTTTT | CATSRDPLAGVSGELFF
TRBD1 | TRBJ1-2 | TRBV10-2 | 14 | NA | TGCGCCAGCAGGGGGGGACAGGGGAACTATGGCTACACCTTC | CASRGGQGNYGYTF
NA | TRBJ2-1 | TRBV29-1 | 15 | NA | TGCAGCGTTGAAGATACCCTTAGTGCATACAATGAGCAGTTCTTC | CSVEDTLSAYNEQFF
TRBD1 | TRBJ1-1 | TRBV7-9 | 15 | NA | TGTGCCAGCAGCCCGAAGGACAGGTTGAACACTGAAGCTTTCTTT | CASSPKDRLNTEAFF
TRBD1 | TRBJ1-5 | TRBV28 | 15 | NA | TGTGCCAGCAGTTTGACAGGGACCTCTCACCAGCCCCAGCATTTT | CASSLTGTSHQPQHF
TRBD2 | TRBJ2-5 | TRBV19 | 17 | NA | TGTGCCAGTAGTGCCCGACTAGCGGGATCGTACCAAGAGACCCAGTACTTC | CASSARLAGSYQETQYF
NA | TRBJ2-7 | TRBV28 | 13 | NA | TGTGCCAGCAGAGGCGGGGGCACGGGCGAGCAGTACTTC | CASRGGGTGEQYF
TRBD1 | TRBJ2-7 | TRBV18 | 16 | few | TGTGCCAGCTCACCACCCTCCCGTGACAGGGGATCCGAGCAGTACTTC | CASSPPSRDRGSEQYF
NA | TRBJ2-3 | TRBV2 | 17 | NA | TGTGCCAGCAGTGAAGGAAGAGGTCCCTGGGGCACAGATACGCAGTATTTT | CASSEGRGPWGTDTQYF
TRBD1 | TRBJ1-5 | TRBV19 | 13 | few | TGTGCCAGTAGGATGACAGGGCCTCAGCCCCAGCATTTT | CASRMTGPQPQHF
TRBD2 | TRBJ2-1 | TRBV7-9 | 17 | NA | TGTGCCAGCAGCACACCGGGACTAGCGGAAGCTTACAATGAGCAGTTCTTC | CASSTPGLAEAYNEQFF